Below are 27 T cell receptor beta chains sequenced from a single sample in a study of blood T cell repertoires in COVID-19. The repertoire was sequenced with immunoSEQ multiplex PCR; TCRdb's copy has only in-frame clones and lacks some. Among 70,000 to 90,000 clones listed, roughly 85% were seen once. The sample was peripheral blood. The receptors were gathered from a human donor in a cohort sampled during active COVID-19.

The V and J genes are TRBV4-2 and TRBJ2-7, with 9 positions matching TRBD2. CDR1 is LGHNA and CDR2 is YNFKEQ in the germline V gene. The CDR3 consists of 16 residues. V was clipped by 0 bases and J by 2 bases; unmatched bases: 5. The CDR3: CASSQDLSGRTYEQYF. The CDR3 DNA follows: TGTGCCAGCAGCCAAGATCTTAGCGGGAGAACCTACGAGCAGTACTTC.

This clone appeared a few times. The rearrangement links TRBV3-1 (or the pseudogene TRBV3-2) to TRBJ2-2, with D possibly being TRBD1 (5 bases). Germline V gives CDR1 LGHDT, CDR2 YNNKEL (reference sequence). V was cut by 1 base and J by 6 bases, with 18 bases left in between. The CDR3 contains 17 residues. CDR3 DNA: TGTGCCAGCAGCCAAGGCCGGGTAGGGGTAGTCGCCGGGGAGCTGTTTTTT. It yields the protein CASSQGRVGVVAGELFF.

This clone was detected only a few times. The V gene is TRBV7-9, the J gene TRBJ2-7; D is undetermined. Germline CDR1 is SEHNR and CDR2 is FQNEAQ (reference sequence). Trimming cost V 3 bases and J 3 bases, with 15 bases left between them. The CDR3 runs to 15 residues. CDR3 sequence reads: CASSFTDAAYYEQYF. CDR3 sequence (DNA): TGTGCCAGCAGCTTTACCGACGCGGCTTACTACGAGCAGTACTTC.

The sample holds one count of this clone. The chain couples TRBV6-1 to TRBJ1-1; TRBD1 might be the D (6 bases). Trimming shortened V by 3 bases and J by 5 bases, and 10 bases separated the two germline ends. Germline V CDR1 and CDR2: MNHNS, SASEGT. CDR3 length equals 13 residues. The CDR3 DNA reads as TGTGCCAGCAGTGATACACAGGGTACTGAAGCTTTCTTT. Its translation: CASSDTQGTEAFF.

The CDR3 sequence is CAGRGDLVYEQYF. The CDR3, as DNA: TGTGCGGGGCGGGGGGACCTTGTCTACGAGCAGTACTTC. The chain combines TRBV2 with TRBJ2-7, with 8 bases that match TRBD2. Germline CDR1 is SNHLY and CDR2 is FYNNEI. This CDR3 has 13 residues.

The DNA of the CDR3 is TGTGCCAGCAGTGAAGGGACAGGGGCTCAGCCCCAGCATTTT. It encodes CASSEGTGAQPQHF. J is TRBJ1-5 and V is TRBV2; TRBD1 aligns across 9 bases. CDR1 is SNHLY, CDR2 FYNNEI, per germline. The junction had 1 base not matched to a gene; V was cut back by 1 base and J by 6 bases. The CDR3 is 14 residues long.

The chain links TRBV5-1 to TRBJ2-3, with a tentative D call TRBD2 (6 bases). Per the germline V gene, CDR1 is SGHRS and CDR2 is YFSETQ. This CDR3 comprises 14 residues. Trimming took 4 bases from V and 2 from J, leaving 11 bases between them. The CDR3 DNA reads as TGCGCCAGCAGCGGGCCGGGAGCCACAGATACGCAGTATTTT. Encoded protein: CASSGPGATDTQYF.

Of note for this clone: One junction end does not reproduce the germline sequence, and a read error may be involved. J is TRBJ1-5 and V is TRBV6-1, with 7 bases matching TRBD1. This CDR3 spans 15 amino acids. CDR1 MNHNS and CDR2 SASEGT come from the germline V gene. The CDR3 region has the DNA TGTGCCAGCCGTGAAACAGGGGATAGCAATCAGCCCCAGCATTTT. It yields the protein CASRETGDSNQPQHF.

The CDR3 sequence: CASSLAGQGFTQTYGYTF. The CDR3 DNA sequence: TGCGCCAGCAGCTTGGCCGGCCAGGGGTTTACTCAAACCTATGGCTACACCTTC. The chain links TRBV5-1 to TRBJ1-2; D is perhaps TRBD1 (6 bases). V was shortened by 0 bases and J by 4 bases, with 22 bases between the two germline ends. This CDR3 spans 18 amino acids. Germline CDR1 SGHRS, CDR2 YFSETQ.

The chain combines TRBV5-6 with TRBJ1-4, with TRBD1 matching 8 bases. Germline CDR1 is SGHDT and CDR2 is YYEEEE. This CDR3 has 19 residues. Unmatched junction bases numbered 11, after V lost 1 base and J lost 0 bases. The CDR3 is CASSLYRDRGNPTNEKLFF. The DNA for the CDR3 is TGTGCCAGCAGCTTGTATCGAGACAGGGGAAACCCAACTAATGAAAAACTGTTTTTT.

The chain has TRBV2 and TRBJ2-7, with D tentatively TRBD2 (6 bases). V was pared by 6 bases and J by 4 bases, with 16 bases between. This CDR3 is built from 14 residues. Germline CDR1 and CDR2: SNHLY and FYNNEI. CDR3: CASSRGRDGYEQYF. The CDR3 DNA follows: TGTGCCAGCAGCCGCGGGCGGGATGGTTACGAGCAGTACTTC.

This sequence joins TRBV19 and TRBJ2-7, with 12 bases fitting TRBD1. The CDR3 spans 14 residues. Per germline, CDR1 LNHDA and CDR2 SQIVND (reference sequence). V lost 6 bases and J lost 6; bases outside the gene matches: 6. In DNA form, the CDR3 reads TGTGCCAGTAGCCGGGACAGGGGGCACGGCGAGCAGTACTTC. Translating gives CASSRDRGHGEQYF.

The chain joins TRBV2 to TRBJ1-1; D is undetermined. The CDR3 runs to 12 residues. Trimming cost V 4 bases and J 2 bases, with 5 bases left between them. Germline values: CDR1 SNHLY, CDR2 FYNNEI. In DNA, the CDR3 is TGTGCCAGCAGTGTCAGAAACACTGAAGCTTTCTTT. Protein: CASSVRNTEAFF.

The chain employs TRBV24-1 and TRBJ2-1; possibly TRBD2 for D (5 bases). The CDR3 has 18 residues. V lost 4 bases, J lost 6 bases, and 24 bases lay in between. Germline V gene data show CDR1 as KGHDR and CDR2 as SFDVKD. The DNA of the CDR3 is TGTGCCACCAGTGACCCTGAGGGCTCGGCTAGTCAAATCAATGAGCAGTTCTTC. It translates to CATSDPEGSASQINEQFF.

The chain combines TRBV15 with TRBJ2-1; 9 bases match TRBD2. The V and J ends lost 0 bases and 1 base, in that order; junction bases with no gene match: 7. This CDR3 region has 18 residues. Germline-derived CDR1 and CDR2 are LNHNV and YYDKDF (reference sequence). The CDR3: CATSRDPPSGTSYNEQFF. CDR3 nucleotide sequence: TGTGCCACCAGCAGAGATCCTCCTAGCGGGACATCCTACAATGAGCAGTTCTTC.

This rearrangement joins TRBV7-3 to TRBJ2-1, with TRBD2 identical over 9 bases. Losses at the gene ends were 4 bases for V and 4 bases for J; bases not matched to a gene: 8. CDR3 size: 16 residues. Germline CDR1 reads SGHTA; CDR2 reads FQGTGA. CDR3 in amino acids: CASSSAGTSTYNEQFF. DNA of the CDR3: TGTGCCAGCAGCTCGGCCGGGACTAGCACTTACAATGAGCAGTTCTTC.

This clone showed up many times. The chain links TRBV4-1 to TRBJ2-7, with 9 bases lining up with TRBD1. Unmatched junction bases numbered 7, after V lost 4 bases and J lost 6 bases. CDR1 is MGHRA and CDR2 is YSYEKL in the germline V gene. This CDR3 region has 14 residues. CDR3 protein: CASSPGQGTFEQYF. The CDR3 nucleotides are TGCGCCAGCAGCCCGGGACAGGGTACTTTCGAGCAGTACTTC.

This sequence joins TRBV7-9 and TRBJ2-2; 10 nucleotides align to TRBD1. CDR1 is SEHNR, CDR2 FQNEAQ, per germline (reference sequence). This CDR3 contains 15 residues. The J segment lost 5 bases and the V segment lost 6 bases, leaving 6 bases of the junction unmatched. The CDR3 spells CASRDGTGDTGELFF. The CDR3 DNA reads TGTGCCAGCAGGGATGGGACAGGGGATACCGGGGAGCTGTTTTTT.

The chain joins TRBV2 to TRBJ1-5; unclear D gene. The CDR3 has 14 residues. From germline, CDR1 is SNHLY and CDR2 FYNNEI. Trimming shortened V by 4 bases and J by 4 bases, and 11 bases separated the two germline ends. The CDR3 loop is CASSVSVSNQPQHF. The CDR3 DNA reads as TGTGCCAGCAGTGTAAGCGTCAGTAATCAGCCCCAGCATTTT.

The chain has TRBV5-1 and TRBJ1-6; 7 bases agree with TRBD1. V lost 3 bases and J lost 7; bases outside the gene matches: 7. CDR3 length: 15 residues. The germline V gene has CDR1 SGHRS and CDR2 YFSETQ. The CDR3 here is CASSYFGTENSPLHF. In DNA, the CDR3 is TGCGCCAGCAGCTATTTCGGGACAGAGAATTCACCCCTCCACTTT.

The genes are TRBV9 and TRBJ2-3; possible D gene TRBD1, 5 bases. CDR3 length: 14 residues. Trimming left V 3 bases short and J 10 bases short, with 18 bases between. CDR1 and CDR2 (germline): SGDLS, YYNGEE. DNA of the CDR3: TGTGCCAGCAGCGCTAGGACAACCCCTGATGCGCAGTATTTT. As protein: CASSARTTPDAQYF.

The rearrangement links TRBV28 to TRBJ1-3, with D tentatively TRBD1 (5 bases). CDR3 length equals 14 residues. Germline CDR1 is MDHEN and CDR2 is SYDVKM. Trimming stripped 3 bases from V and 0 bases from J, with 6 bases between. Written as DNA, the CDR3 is TGTGCCAGCAGTTTCGGGGGCTCTGGAAACACCATATATTTT. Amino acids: CASSFGGSGNTIYF. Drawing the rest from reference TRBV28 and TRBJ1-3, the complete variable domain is DVKVTQSSRYLVKRTGEKVFLECVQDMDHENMFWYRQDPGLGLRLIYFSYDVKMKEKGDIPEGYSVSREKKERFSLILESASTNQTSMYLCASSFGGSGNTIYFGEGSWLTVV.

CDR3 bases: TGTGCCAGCAGTTACTCGAGGGCCTCTGGAAACACCATATATTTT. This codes for CASSYSRASGNTIYF. The chain couples TRBV6-5 to TRBJ1-3; D remains unclear. This CDR3 is built from 15 residues. Germline loops: CDR1 MNHEY, CDR2 SVGAGI. The V gene lost 0 bases and the J gene lost 0 bases, with 6 bases spanning the gap.

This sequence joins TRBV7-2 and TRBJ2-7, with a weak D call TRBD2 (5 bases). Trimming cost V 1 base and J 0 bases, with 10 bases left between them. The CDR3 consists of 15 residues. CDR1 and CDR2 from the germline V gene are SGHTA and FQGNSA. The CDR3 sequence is CASSLVASLSYEQYF. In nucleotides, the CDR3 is TGTGCCAGCAGCTTAGTGGCTAGCCTCTCCTACGAGCAGTACTTC.

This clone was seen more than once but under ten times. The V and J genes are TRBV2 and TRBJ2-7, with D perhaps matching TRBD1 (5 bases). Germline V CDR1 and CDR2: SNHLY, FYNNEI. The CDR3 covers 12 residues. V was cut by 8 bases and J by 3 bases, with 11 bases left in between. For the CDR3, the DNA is TGTGCCAGCGCCAGGGCTTACTACGAGCAGTACTTC. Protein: CASARAYYEQYF.

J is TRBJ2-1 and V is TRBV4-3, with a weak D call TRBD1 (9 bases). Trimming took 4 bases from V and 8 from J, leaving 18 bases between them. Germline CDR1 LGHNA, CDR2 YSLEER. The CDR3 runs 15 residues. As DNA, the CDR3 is TGCGCCAGCAGCCCGGGACAGGGAGCGGGAGATGAGCAGTTCTTC. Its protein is CASSPGQGAGDEQFF.

The CDR3: CASKGQRNTEAFF. DNA of the CDR3: TGTGCCAGCAAGGGACAGAGAAACACTGAAGCTTTCTTT. This chain links TRBV2 with TRBJ1-1; 7 nucleotides line up with TRBD1. The length of the CDR3 is 13 residues. V was pared by 7 bases and J by 2 bases, with 4 bases of the junction left unmatched. CDR1 and CDR2 (germline): SNHLY, FYNNEI.